This T cell receptor beta chain originates from a study of cytotoxic CD8 clonotypes in ibrutinib-treated CLL. Whole-study context: Responses comprised 24 partial and 2 complete; at median approximately 70 months, about 15 remained remitted and roughly twelve progressed. Mean values per sample were 260,000 or so productive templates and around 96,000 productive rearrangements.

Whole-study findings and limits: Clonality was elevated at ibrutinib response and had returned toward baseline at progression. Samples were collected at differing times from sustained-remission and progressing patients.

Some clones are missing from TCRdb's copy, which holds only in-frame ones; the method was immunoSEQ multiplex PCR. The sample lists roughly 180,000 clones; approximately 80% were seen once. The germline V gene encodes CDR1 SGHVS and CDR2 FQNEAQ. The CDR3 is 13 residues long. Points on this clone: Its antigen remains unidentified.

The chain recombines TRBV7-8 with TRBJ2-2, with D possibly matching TRBD2 (5 bases). The sequencing used PBMCs, collected after 24 months of ibrutinib treatment. This TCR was recovered from a human donor with chronic lymphocytic leukemia. CDR3 bases: TGTGTGGGTGCGGGCTCTAACACCGGGGAGCTGTTTTTT. It encodes CVGAGSNTGELFF.